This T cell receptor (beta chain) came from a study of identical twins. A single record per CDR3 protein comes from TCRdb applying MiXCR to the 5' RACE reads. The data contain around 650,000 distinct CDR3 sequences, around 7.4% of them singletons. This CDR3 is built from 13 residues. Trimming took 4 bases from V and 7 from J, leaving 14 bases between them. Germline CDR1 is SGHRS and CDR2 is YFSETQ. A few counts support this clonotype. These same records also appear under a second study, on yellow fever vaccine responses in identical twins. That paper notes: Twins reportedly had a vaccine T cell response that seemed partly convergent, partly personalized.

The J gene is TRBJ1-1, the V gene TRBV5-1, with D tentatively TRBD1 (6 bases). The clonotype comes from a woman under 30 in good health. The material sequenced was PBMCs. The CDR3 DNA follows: TGCGCCAGCAGCCTTCCGGACAGCTATGAAGCTTTCTTT. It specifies CASSLPDSYEAFF.